This TCR beta chain was captured in a study of Graves' ophthalmopathy and Graves' hyperthyroidism. This clonotype was picked up many times. Amplifying from RNA transcripts, the study obtained TCR beta CDR3 regions. The authors performed first-round RT-PCR with HTBI primers and then a second-round multiplex PCR. MiXCR was run by TCRdb on the multiplex PCR reads, yielding one entry per CDR3 protein. The sample comprises under 800,000 distinct CDR3 sequences, approximately 22% of which are singletons, and roughly 6.9% rests with the top ten. The clonotype comes from a woman younger than 35 with stable Graves' hyperthyroidism. Some clones in this sample may be carry-over from other donors' samples. The specimen sequenced was peripheral blood.

Here the CDR3 DNA reads TGTGCCAGCTCACCATCTACCCAGACCCAGTACTTC. Its protein product is CASSPSTQTQYF. The chain links TRBV18 to TRBJ2-5; D not certain. CDR1 and CDR2 (germline): KGHSH, LQKENI. The ends were cut back, 2 bases at V and 6 bases at J, with 7 bases in the middle. The CDR3 extends over 12 amino acids.